This T cell receptor beta chain is from a study of Ad26.COV2.S vaccination and SARS-CoV-2 variants. Looking at the study overall: Once or twice, 56 days apart, Ad26.COV2.S was delivered intramuscularly.

Profiling relied on immunoSEQ multiplex PCR, and the TCRdb table lists in-frame clones only, not all of them. The data contain around 300,000 clones, roughly 90% of them singletons. With 3 bases removed from V and 4 bases from J, the gap between germline ends came to 12 bases. CDR3 length equals 14 residues. The germline gives CDR1 SEHNR, CDR2 FQNEAQ (reference sequence). Study-level results: Measurements of TCR breadth and depth may have given underestimates of the total T cell responses.

Treatment in this sample: around 19 received Ad26.COV2.S at low or high dose, single or two shots; about 5 received placebo; per-sample allocation not given. Day 63 after the first vaccine or placebo injection was the time point for sampling. Recruitment in Boston yielded a donor of adult age, 18-55 years. An Ad26 vector that expressed Wuhan-strain SARS-CoV-2 spike constituted the vaccine. The count of this clone is one. What it recognizes is unknown. The sample consisted of peripheral blood, taken in a trial of Ad26.COV2.S vaccine versus placebo. This receptor was identified in a person aged 18-65 years who received the Ad26.COV2.S COVID-19 vaccine or a placebo. The chain has TRBV7-9 and TRBJ2-5; the D is unclear. CDR3 sequence (DNA): TGTGCCAGCAGCTTGGTGAGGTCCGCAGAGACCCAGTACTTC. It specifies CASSLVRSAETQYF.